This T cell receptor beta chain is from a study of regulatory T cells in long-lasting Graves disease. Construction of the TCR beta libraries employed iRepertoire HTBI primers in conjunction with Arm-PCR of CDR3 regions. TCRdb reprocessed the multiplex PCR reads via MiXCR and lists one record per CDR3 protein. The sample has 650,000 to 850,000 distinct CDR3 sequences, approximately 29% seen once. This clonotype occurred a few times. Its antigen remains unknown. This CDR3 contains 13 residues. V lost 3 bases to trimming and J lost 10 bases, with 13 bases between them. Time point given: persistent/refractory GD, antithyroid drugs over 5 years with positive TRAb. The authors made the TCR library using RNA they extracted from PBMCs. General observations from the study: Persistent patients shared more public clonotypes (over 2,500) than new patients (roughly 970). Not thyroid tissue but only peripheral blood was studied.

Sequenced material: peripheral blood mononuclear cells (PBMCs), taken when the disease was refractory, from a patient treated with antithyroid drugs. The rearrangement joins TRBV12-3 or TRBV12-4 to TRBJ1-5, with a weak D call TRBD1 (5 bases). The TCR comes from a female donor with Graves disease. The CDR3 protein is CASSFSRDRPQHF. CDR3 sequence (DNA): TGTGCCAGCAGTTTTTCCAGGGATCGTCCCCAGCATTTT.